This T cell receptor beta chain was identified in a study of cytotoxic CD8 clonotypes in ibrutinib-treated CLL. With sequencing, the targeted depth ranged from 1 in 200,000 to 1 in 1 million T cells. TCRdb's table, derived via immunoSEQ multiplex PCR, lists solely in-frame clones and lacks some. Found here are just over 200,000 clones, roughly 65% of them singletons; the top ten hold roughly 5.8%. The V and J ends lost 2 bases and 0 bases respectively, with 8 bases between them. The length of the CDR3 is 14 residues. Germline-derived CDR1 and CDR2 are GTSNPN and SVGIG (reference sequence). V usage is TRBV30 and J usage is TRBJ1-5; perhaps TRBD1 as D (5 bases). This clonotype originated in a human donor with chronic lymphocytic leukemia. The sequencing here drew on PBMCs, taken after 12 months of ibrutinib treatment. The CDR3 here is CAWSRQYSNQPQHF. Written as DNA, the CDR3 is TGTGCCTGGAGTAGACAGTATAGCAATCAGCCCCAGCATTTT. The whole variable domain, remainder taken from reference TRBV30 and TRBJ1-5, is SQTIHQWPATLVQPVGSPLSLECTVEGTSNPNLYWYRQAAGRGLQLLFYSVGIGQISSEVPQNLSASRPQDRQFILSSKKLLLSDSGFYLCAWSRQYSNQPQHFGDGTRLSIL.